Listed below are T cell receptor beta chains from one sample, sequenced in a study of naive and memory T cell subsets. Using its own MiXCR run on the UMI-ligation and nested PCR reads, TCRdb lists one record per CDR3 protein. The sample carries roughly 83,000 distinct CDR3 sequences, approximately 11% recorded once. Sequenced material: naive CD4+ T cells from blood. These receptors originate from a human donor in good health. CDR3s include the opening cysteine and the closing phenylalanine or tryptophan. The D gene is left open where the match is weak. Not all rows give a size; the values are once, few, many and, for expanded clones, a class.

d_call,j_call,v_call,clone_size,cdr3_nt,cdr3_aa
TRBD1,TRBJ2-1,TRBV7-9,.,TGTGCCAGCAGCCCTCGGACAGGGGGAATGTCAGGCCATGAGCAGTTCTTC,CASSPRTGGMSGHEQFF
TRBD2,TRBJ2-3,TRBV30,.,TGTGCCTGGGGGGCGGGAGGGAGCACAGATACGCAGTATTTT,CAWGAGGSTDTQYF
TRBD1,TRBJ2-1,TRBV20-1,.,TGCAGTGCGAGAACAGGGGGATCCTACAATGAGCAGTTCTTC,CSARTGGSYNEQFF
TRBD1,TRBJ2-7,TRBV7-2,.,TGTGCCAGCAGCTTAGGGGGACAGCCCCACGAGCAGTACTTC,CASSLGGQPHEQYF
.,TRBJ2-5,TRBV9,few,TGTGCCAGCAGCGTAATGGGGCCCGAGACCCAGTACTTC,CASSVMGPETQYF
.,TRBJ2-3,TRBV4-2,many,TGTGCCAGCAGCCAAATGTCCGTCGTAGGTACAGATACGCAGTATTTT,CASSQMSVVGTDTQYF
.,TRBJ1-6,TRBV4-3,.,TGCGCCAGCAGCCAAGATAGGGCAGGGCGGAATTCACCCCTCCACTTT,CASSQDRAGRNSPLHF
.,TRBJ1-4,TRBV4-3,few,TGCGCCAGCAGCCAAGACGGCGCAACTAATGAAAAACTGTTTTTT,CASSQDGATNEKLFF
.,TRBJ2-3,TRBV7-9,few,TGTGCCACGGGAGGGACAGGGTCCACTCAGAGTGCGGATACGCAGTATTTT,CATGGTGSTQSADTQYF
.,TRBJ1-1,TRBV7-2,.,TGTGCCAGCAGACAACAGGGTTCCCTTGCTGAAGCTTTCTTT,CASRQQGSLAEAFF
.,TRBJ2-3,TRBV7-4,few,TGTGCCAGCAGCTTAGTTCCAGCCCCGGCAGATACGCAGTATTTT,CASSLVPAPADTQYF
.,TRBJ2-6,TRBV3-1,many,TGTGCCAGCAGCCAAGACCGACGGAGCTCTGGGGCCAACGTCCTGACTTTC,CASSQDRRSSGANVLTF
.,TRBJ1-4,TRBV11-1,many,TGTGCCAGCAGCTTAGCGAGCGGTGAAAAACTGTTTTTT,CASSLASGEKLFF